This T cell receptor beta chain was captured in a study of T cell repertoires in cytomegalovirus infection. Broader study findings: In two of eight donors, the top clonotype was HLA-C-restricted CMV-specific.

This clonotype was counted a single time. Its antigen is still unknown. The V gene lost 2 bases and the J gene lost 4 bases, with 14 bases spanning the gap. The CDR3 contains 15 residues. In germline, CDR1 is MNHEY, CDR2 SMNVEV (reference sequence). TCRdb fed the reads into MiXCR, producing one record per CDR3 protein. The data contain 750,000 to 900,000 distinct CDR3 sequences, 25% to 30% of them singletons. The sequencing here drew on cultured CD8+ T cells from PBMCs, taken from culture after CMV antigen stimulation. This TCR derives from a human donor in good health (CMV status not recorded). Some clones in this sample may be carry-over from other donors' samples. The gene calls are TRBV27 and TRBJ1-1, with D uncertain. CDR3 sequence: CASSLVSGRVTEAFF. The DNA for the CDR3 is TGTGCCAGCAGTTTAGTGAGTGGAAGGGTCACTGAAGCTTTCTTT.